This record looks at one T cell receptor beta chain sequence and its context. Its antigen is currently unknown. This record comes from a study of T cells expressing NK-cell markers. Looking at the study overall: Seven of eight sequenced donors tested HCMV-seropositive; one tested seronegative.

TCRdb reprocessed the 5' RACE reads and stores each CDR3 protein as one record, lacking DNA. Its table records around 470,000 distinct CDR3 sequences. Study conclusions and caveats: Four of the donors also had these clonotypes leading their CD3+CD56-NKG2C+ fraction. Of the CD8+ T cell pool in more than 5 donors, roughly 1.0-7.5% was accounted for by dominant NKG2C+ clonotypes.

Germline lookup yields CDR1 MDHEN and CDR2 SYDVKM. The CDR3 contains 14 residues. The chain carries TRBV28 and TRBJ2-7. The TCR comes from a woman aged 50 to 60 in good health. Sequencing was done on a sample of blood T cells: a sorted CD56 or NKG2C T cell subset, CD4+ or CD8+ T cells, or bulk PBMC T cells (not recorded which). The CDR3: CASRRAGATSEQYF.